Below, 10 T cell receptor beta chains from the same sample are listed, as sequenced in a study of CD8+ T cells in alopecia areata (dated by TCRdb to the late 2010s). What this sample's time point label stands for: 4 weeks on oral tofacitinib. The intended sense of this specimen's treatment or condition label: oral pan-JAK inhibitor, 5-10 mg twice daily. Library preparation was by the immunoSEQ multiplex PCR assay. RNA was extracted from all samples and reverse transcribed into cDNA, which served as template for TCR sequencing. TCRdb carries this immuneACCESS record with in-frame sequences only. Its versions omit some clonotypes, under half of them owing to an unresolved V gene in the studies checked, with the rest unexplained. For this sample the table gives about 39,000 clones, of which roughly 65% were detected only once. The top ten constitute 20% to 25% of the sample. The material was CD8+ T cells sorted from blood, obtained at week 4, from a patient treated with tofacitinib. The origin of the receptors is a human donor with alopecia areata.

Only a few counts were recorded for this clone. The J gene is TRBJ2-7, the V gene TRBV29-1, with D unclear. CDR1 is SQVTM and CDR2 is ANQGSEA in the germline V gene. Trimming left V 6 bases short and J 2 bases short, with 17 bases between. This CDR3 is 14 amino acids long. CDR3 region: CSVPLRARTYEQYF. In DNA, the CDR3 is TGCAGCGTCCCTCTTAGGGCTAGGACCTACGAGCAGTACTTC.

V is TRBV30 and J is TRBJ2-7; D might be TRBD1 or TRBD2, each matching 5 bases. This CDR3 has 14 amino acids. CDR1 is GTSNPN, CDR2 SVGIG, per germline (reference sequence). Trimming took off 3 bases at V and 4 bases at J, with 16 bases between the two ends. The CDR3 loop reads CAWSSRDPGYEQYF. The CDR3 bases are TGTGCCTGGAGCAGCCGGGACCCCGGGTACGAGCAGTACTTC.

The CDR3 nucleotides are TGCAGCGTTGACGGGACGGACGAAAAACTGTTTTTT. Protein sequence: CSVDGTDEKLFF. This chain joins TRBV29-1 and TRBJ1-4; weak D call: TRBD1 (5 bases). CDR3 size: 12 residues. V lost 3 bases, J lost 8 bases, and 10 bases lay in between. CDR1 is SQVTM and CDR2 is ANQGSEA in the germline V gene.

This chain joins TRBV5-1 and TRBJ2-7; 10 bases fit TRBD2. From germline, CDR1 is SGHRS and CDR2 YFSETQ. CDR3 length equals 15 residues. V dropped 2 bases and J dropped 0; count of bases not matched to a gene: 2. CDR3 amino acids: CASSLASGSSYEQYF. CDR3 nucleotide sequence: TGCGCCAGCAGCTTAGCTAGCGGGAGCTCCTACGAGCAGTACTTC.

This sequence joins TRBV2 and TRBJ1-1; D call uncertain. CDR3 length equals 12 residues. Germline CDR1 reads SNHLY; CDR2 reads FYNNEI. Trimming stripped 4 bases from V and 1 base from J, with 4 bases between. The CDR3, as DNA: TGTGCCAGCAGTGCAGAGAACACTGAAGCTTTCTTT. Protein: CASSAENTEAFF.

The genes are TRBV29-1 and TRBJ2-3; the D is unclear. Germline CDR1 SQVTM, CDR2 ANQGSEA. V was trimmed by 5 bases and J by 0 bases, leaving 6 bases between them. The CDR3 runs 12 residues. The CDR3 DNA is TGCAGCGTTTTGGCTAGCACAGATACGCAGTATTTT. Protein: CSVLASTDTQYF.

J is TRBJ2-7 and V is TRBV29-1; the D is unclear. V was trimmed by 4 bases and J by 3 bases, leaving 7 bases between them. The CDR3 runs to 11 residues. From germline, CDR1 is SQVTM and CDR2 ANQGSEA. The CDR3 loop reads CSVASGYEQYF. The CDR3 nucleotides read TGCAGCGTTGCTTCGGGCTACGAGCAGTACTTC.

The CDR3 DNA follows: TGTGCCAGCAGCTTGGGACAGGCGGATGAGCAGTACTTC. Translating gives CASSLGQADEQYF. The rearrangement uses TRBV7-6 and TRBJ2-7, with 8 bases matching TRBD1. CDR1 is SGHVS, CDR2 FNYEAQ, per germline. V shed 3 bases and J 7 bases; nucleotides not matched to a gene: 5. The CDR3 runs to 13 residues.

The chain carries TRBV4-3 and TRBJ1-3, with unresolved D. Per the germline V gene, CDR1 is LGHNA and CDR2 is YSLEER. The CDR3 runs to 15 residues. Trimming took 0 bases from V and 4 from J, leaving 10 bases between them. CDR3 nucleotides: TGCGCCAGCAGCCAAGATCAAGGCATCGGAAACACCATATATTTT. This gives the protein CASSQDQGIGNTIYF.

The V call is TRBV4-1, the J call TRBJ2-7, with D possibly being TRBD1 (7 bases). Germline values: CDR1 MGHRA, CDR2 YSYEKL. The CDR3 length is 20 residues. V was clipped by 1 base and J by 2 bases, with 27 bases between them. The CDR3 sequence is CASSQGGDMADRDEAYEQYF. The CDR3 DNA is TGCGCCAGCAGCCAAGGGGGGGACATGGCAGACAGGGATGAGGCCTACGAGCAGTACTTC.